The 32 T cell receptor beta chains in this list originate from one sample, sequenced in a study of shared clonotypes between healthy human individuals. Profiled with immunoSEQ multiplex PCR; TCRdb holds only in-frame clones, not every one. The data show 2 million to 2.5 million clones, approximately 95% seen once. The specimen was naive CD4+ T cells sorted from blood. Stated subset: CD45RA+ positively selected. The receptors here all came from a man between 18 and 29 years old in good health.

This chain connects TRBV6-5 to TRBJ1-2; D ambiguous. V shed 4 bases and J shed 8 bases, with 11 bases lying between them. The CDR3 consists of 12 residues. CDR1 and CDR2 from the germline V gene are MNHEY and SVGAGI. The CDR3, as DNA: TGTGCCAGCAGTTCACCGGGCTTAGGCTACACCTTC. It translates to CASSSPGLGYTF.

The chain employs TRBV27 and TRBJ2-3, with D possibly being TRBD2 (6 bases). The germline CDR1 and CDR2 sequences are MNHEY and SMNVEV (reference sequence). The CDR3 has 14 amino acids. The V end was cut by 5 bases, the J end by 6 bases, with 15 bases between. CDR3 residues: CASSPLTSPDTQYF. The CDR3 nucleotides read TGTGCCAGCAGTCCACTTACTAGCCCCGATACGCAGTATTTT.

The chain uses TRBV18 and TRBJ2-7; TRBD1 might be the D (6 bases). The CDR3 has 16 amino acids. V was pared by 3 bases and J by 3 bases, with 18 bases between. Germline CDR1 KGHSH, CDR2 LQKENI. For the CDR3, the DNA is TGTGCCAGCTCACCCGAGACAGGCGGAAACCTCTACGAGCAGTACTTC. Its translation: CASSPETGGNLYEQYF.

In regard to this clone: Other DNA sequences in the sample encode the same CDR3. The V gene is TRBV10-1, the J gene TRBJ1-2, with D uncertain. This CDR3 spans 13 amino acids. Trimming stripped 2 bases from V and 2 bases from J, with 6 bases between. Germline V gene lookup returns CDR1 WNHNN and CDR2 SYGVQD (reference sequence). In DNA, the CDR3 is TGCGCCAGCAGTGAGAGCAGGAACTATGGCTACACCTTC. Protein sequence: CASSESRNYGYTF.

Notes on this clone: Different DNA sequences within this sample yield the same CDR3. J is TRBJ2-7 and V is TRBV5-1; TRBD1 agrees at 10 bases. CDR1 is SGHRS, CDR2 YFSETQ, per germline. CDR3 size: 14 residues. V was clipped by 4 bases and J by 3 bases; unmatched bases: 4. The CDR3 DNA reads TGCGCCAGCAGCCCGGACAGGGGGAACTACGAGCAGTACTTC. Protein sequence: CASSPDRGNYEQYF.

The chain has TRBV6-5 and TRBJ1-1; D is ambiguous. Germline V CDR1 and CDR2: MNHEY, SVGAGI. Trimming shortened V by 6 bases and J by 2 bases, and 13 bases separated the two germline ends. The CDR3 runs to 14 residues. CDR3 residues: CASSRPGINTEAFF. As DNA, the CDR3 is TGTGCCAGCAGCCGACCGGGGATAAACACTGAAGCTTTCTTT.

CDR3 in amino acids: CASSFRGQGIDTQYF. The CDR3 nucleotides read TGTGCCAGCAGCTTCCGAGGTCAGGGAATAGATACGCAGTATTTT. J is TRBJ2-3 and V is TRBV11-3, with D perhaps matching TRBD1 (5 bases). The V and J ends lost 3 bases and 5 bases respectively, with 15 bases between them. The germline V gene has CDR1 SGHNT and CDR2 YENEEA. The CDR3 contains 15 residues. Supplemented by reference TRBV11-3 and TRBJ2-3, the full variable domain reads EAGVVQSPRYKIIEKKQPVAFWCNPISGHNTLYWYLQNLGQGPELLIRYENEEAVDDSQLPKDRFSAERLKGVDSTLKIQPAELGDSAVYLCASSFRGQGIDTQYFGPGTRLTVL.

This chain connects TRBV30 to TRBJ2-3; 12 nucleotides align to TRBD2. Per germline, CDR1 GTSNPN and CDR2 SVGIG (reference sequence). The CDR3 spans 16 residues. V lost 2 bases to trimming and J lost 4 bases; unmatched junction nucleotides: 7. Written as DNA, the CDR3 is TGTGCCTGGAGTCCCCTGACTAGCGGGAGCGCAGATACGCAGTATTTT. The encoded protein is CAWSPLTSGSADTQYF.

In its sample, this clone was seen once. CDR3 region: CASSLAASVGELFF. The CDR3 bases are TGTGCCAGCAGCTTAGCGGCTTCGGTCGGGGAGCTGTTTTTT. This chain links TRBV7-2 with TRBJ2-2; no firm D call. The V and J ends lost 0 bases and 7 bases respectively, with 9 bases between them. The germline CDR1 and CDR2 sequences are SGHTA and FQGNSA. This CDR3 spans 14 amino acids.

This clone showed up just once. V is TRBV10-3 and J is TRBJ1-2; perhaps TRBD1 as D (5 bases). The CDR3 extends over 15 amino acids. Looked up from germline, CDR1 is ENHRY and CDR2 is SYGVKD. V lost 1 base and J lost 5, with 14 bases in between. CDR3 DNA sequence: TGTGCCATCAGTGAGTGGGGGGACCGTACTTATGGCTACACCTTC. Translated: CAISEWGDRTYGYTF.

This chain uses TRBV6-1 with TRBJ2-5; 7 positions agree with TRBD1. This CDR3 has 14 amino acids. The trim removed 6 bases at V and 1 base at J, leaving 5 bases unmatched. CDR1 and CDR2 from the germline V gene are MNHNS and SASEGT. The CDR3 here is CASSLTGRQETQYF. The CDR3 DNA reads TGTGCCAGCAGCTTGACAGGGCGCCAAGAGACCCAGTACTTC.

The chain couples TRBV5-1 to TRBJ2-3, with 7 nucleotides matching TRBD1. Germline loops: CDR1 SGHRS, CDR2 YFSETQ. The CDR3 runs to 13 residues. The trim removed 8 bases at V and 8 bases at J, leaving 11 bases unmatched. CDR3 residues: CASQTGSVATQYF. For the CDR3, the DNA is TGCGCCAGTCAGACAGGGAGCGTCGCTACGCAGTATTTT.

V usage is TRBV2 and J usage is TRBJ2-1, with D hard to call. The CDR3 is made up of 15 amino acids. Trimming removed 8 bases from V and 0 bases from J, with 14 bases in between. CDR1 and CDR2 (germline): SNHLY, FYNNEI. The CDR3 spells CASVPSDPSYNEQFF. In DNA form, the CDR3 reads TGTGCCAGCGTCCCGTCGGACCCCTCCTACAATGAGCAGTTCTTC.

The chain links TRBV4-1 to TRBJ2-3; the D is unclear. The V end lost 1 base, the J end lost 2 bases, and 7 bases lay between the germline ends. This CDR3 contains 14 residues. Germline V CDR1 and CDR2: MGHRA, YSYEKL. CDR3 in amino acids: CASSQAGLTDTQYF. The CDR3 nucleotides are TGCGCCAGCAGCCAAGCAGGCCTCACAGATACGCAGTATTTT.

The CDR3: CASRFRIPDSYYEQYF. The CDR3 bases are TGTGCCAGCAGATTCCGGATTCCGGACAGTTACTACGAGCAGTACTTC. The rearrangement joins TRBV7-3 to TRBJ2-7, with TRBD1 as a possible D gene (6 bases). The germline V and J ends were trimmed by 6 bases and 3 bases, with 21 bases remaining between them. The CDR3 length is 16 residues. CDR1 is SGHTA, CDR2 FQGTGA, per germline.

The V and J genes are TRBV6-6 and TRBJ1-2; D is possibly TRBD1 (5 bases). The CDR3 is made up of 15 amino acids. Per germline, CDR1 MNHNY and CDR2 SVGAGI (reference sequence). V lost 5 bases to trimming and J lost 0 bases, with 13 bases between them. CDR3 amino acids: CASSQTETANYGYTF. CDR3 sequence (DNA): TGTGCCAGCAGTCAAACGGAGACAGCTAACTATGGCTACACCTTC.

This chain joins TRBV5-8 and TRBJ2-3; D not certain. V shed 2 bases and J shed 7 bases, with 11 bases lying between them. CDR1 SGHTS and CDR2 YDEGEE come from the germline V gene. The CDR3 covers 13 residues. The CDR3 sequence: CASSFPAAYTQYF. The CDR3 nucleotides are TGTGCCAGCAGCTTCCCAGCCGCCTATACGCAGTATTTT.

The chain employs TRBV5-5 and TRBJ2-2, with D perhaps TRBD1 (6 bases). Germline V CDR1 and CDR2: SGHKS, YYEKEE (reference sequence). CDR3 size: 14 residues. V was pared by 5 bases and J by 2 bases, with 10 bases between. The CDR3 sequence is CASRNRVNTGELFF. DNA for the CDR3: TGTGCCAGCAGGAACAGGGTTAACACCGGGGAGCTGTTTTTT.

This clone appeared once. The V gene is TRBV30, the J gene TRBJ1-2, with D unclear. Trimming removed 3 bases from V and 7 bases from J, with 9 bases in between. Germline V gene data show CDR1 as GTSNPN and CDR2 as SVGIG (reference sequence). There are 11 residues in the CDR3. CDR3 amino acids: CAWRPGSGYTF. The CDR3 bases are TGTGCCTGGAGGCCTGGAAGTGGCTACACCTTC.

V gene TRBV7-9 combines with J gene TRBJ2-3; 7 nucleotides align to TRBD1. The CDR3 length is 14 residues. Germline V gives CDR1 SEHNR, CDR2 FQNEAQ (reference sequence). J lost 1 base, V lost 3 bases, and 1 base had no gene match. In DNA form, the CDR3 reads TGTGCCAGCAGCTTTGACAGGGGCACAGATACGCAGTATTTT. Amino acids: CASSFDRGTDTQYF.

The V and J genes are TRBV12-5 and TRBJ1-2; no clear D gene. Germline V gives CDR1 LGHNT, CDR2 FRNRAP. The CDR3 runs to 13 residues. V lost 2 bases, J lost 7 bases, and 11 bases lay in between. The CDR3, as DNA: TGTGCTAGTGGTTTGTTCGGAGGGTCTGGCTACACCTTC. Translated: CASGLFGGSGYTF.

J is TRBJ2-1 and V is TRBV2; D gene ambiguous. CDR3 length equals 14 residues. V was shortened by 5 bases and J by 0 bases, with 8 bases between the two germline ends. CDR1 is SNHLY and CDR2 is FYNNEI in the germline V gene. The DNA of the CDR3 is TGTGCCAGCAGTACCCGCCCCTCCTACAATGAGCAGTTCTTC. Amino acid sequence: CASSTRPSYNEQFF. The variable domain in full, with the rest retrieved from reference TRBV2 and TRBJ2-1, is EPEVTQTPSHQVTQMGQEVILRCVPISNHLYFYWYRQILGQKVEFLVSFYNNEISEKSEIFDDQFSVERPDGSNFTLKIRSTKLEDSAMYFCASSTRPSYNEQFFGPGTRLTVL.

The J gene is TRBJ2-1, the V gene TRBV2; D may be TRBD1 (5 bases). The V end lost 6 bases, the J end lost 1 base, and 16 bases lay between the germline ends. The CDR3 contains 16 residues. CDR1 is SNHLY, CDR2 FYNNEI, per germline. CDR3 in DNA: TGTGCCAGCAGGACTGTCAGGCCAGGGTCCTACAATGAGCAGTTCTTC. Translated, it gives CASRTVRPGSYNEQFF.

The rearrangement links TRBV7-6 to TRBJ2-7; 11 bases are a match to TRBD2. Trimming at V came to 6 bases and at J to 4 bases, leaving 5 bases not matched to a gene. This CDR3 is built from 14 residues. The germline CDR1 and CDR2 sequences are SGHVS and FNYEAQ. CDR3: CASSKGTSGYEQYF. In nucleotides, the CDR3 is TGTGCCAGCAGTAAGGGGACTAGCGGATACGAGCAGTACTTC.

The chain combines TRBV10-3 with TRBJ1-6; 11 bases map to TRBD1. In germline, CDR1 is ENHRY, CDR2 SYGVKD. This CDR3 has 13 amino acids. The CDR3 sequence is CATGQGAISPLHF. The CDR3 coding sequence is TGTGCGACAGGACAGGGGGCGATCTCTCCCCTCCACTTT.

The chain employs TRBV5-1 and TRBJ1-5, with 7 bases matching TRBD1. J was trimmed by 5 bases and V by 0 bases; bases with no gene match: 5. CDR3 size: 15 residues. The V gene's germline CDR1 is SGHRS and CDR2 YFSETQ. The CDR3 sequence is CASSLEGARDQPQHF. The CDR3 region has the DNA TGCGCCAGCAGCTTGGAGGGGGCTAGAGATCAGCCCCAGCATTTT.

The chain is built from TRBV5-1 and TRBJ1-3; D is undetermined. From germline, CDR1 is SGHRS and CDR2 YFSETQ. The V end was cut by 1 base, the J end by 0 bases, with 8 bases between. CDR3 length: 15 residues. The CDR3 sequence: CASSLNTNSGNTIYF. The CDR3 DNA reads TGCGCCAGCAGCTTGAACACCAACTCTGGAAACACCATATATTTT.

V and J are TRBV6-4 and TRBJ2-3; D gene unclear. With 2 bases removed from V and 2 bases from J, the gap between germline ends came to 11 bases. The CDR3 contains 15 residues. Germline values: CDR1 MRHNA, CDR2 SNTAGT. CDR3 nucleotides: TGTGCCAGCAGTGACCAGTTTGGGTCCACAGATACGCAGTATTTT. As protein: CASSDQFGSTDTQYF.

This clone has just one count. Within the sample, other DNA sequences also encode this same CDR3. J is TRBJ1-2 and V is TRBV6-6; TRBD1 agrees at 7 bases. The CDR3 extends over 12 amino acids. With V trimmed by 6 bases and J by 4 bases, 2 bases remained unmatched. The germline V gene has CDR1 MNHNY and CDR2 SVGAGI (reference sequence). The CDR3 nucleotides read TGTGCCAGCAGCGGGACAGCCTATGGCTACACCTTC. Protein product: CASSGTAYGYTF.

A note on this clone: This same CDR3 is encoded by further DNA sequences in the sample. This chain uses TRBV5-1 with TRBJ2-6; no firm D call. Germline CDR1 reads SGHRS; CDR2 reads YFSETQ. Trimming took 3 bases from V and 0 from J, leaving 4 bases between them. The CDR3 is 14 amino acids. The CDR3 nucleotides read TGCGCCAGCAGCTCGAGCTCTGGGGCCAACGTCCTGACTTTC. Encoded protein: CASSSSSGANVLTF. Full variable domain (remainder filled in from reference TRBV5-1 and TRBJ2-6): KAGVTQTPRYLIKTRGQQVTLSCSPISGHRSVSWYQQTPGQGLQFLFEYFSETQRNKGNFPGRFSGRQFSNSRSEMNVSTLELGDSALYLCASSSSSGANVLTFGAGSRLTVL.

CDR3 loop: CAWSAYRALNTEAFF. For the CDR3, the DNA is TGTGCCTGGAGTGCCTACAGGGCCTTGAACACTGAAGCTTTCTTT. The gene calls are TRBV30 and TRBJ1-1; tentative D call: TRBD1 (6 bases). CDR1 GTSNPN and CDR2 SVGIG come from the germline V gene (reference sequence). V was trimmed by 1 base and J by 0 bases, leaving 12 bases between them. The CDR3 sequence is 15 residues long.

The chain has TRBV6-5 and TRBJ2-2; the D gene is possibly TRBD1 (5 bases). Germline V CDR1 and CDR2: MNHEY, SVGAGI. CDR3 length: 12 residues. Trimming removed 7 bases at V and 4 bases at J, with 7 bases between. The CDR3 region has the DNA TGTGCCAGCATGCAGGGCACCGGGGAGCTGTTTTTT. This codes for CASMQGTGELFF.